What follows is one T cell receptor beta chain and its context. These data come from a study of cytomegalovirus exposure and HLA in healthy donors. The PCR ran on 60 Vbeta and 13 Jbeta primers. The data were produced by immunoSEQ multiplex PCR, yet TCRdb's version contains in-frame clones alone and is incomplete. The data include approximately 60,000 clones; the top ten clones carry approximately 5.3%. This CDR3 is built from 19 residues. CDR1 and CDR2 (germline): KGHSH, LQKENI. J was trimmed by 4 bases and V by 4 bases; bases with no gene match: 13. The source material was PBMCs. V gene TRBV18 combines with J gene TRBJ2-3; 14 positions match TRBD2. The sequence derives from a man aged 30 to 39 in good health and CMV-seropositive. This CDR3 reads CASSLEYSTSGRVSDTQYF. DNA of the CDR3: TGTGCCAGCTCACTTGAATACTCGACTAGCGGGAGGGTCTCAGATACGCAGTATTTT.